Each of the 17 T cell receptor beta chains below was sequenced from the same sample in a study of control samples from healthy donors and cancer patients. Generated by immunoSEQ multiplex PCR, the TCRdb table keeps only in-frame clones and is missing some. Here the sample spans more than 140,000 clones, about 90% being singletons. Sequences were obtained from blood. The receptors shown here come from a man between 18 and 29 years old in good health.

The chain joins TRBV4-3 to TRBJ1-1; no clear D. There are 12 residues in the CDR3. The ends were cut back, 1 base at V and 10 bases at J, with 10 bases in the middle. The germline V gene has CDR1 LGHNA and CDR2 YSLEER. This CDR3 is CASSQGIGVAFF. Here the CDR3 DNA reads TGCGCCAGCAGCCAAGGTATCGGTGTAGCTTTCTTT.

The chain uses TRBV19 and TRBJ1-2, with D hard to call. V was trimmed by 4 bases and J by 4 bases, leaving 10 bases between them. Looked up from germline, CDR1 is LNHDA and CDR2 is SQIVND (reference sequence). This CDR3 has 13 residues. The CDR3 DNA sequence: TGTGCCAGTAGTACCGACGGTCCCTATGGCTACACCTTC. Its translation: CASSTDGPYGYTF.

V and J are TRBV7-9 and TRBJ2-2; 8 bases align to TRBD1. The CDR3 consists of 18 residues. Trimming took 2 bases from V and 5 from J; bases not matched to a gene: 13. Germline V lookup: CDR1 SEHNR, CDR2 FQNEAQ (reference sequence). CDR3 coding DNA: TGTGCCAGCAGCTTATGGGACAGGCTGGAAATAGGTACCGGGGAGCTGTTTTTT. The encoded protein is CASSLWDRLEIGTGELFF.

CDR3 DNA: TGTGCCAGCAGCTTTGTATCGTACACCGGGGAGCTGTTTTTT. It is translated as CASSFVSYTGELFF. This chain uses TRBV7-2 with TRBJ2-2; the D is unclear. CDR3 length: 14 amino acids. In germline, CDR1 is SGHTA, CDR2 FQGNSA. V lost 3 bases and J 3 bases, leaving 8 bases between the germline ends.

J is TRBJ1-4 and V is TRBV7-9; D remains unclear. The V and J ends lost 5 bases and 8 bases respectively, with 12 bases between them. The V gene's germline CDR1 is SEHNR and CDR2 FQNEAQ (reference sequence). CDR3 size: 13 residues. The CDR3 DNA follows: TGTGCCAGCAGCCCCTCGACGGGAGAAAAACTGTTTTTT. It translates to CASSPSTGEKLFF.

J is TRBJ2-7 and V is TRBV7-2, with D possibly being TRBD2 (7 bases). Germline CDR1 is SGHTA and CDR2 is FQGNSA. V gave up 4 bases and J gave up 1 base, with 26 bases separating them. The CDR3 is 19 amino acids. This CDR3 is CASSSRGPGAIAGSYEQYF. The CDR3 DNA follows: TGTGCCAGCAGCTCCCGGGGGCCCGGGGCCATAGCGGGTTCCTACGAGCAGTACTTC.

The chain has TRBV29-1 and TRBJ1-1; 10 bases match TRBD1. V shed 4 bases and J 10 bases; nucleotides not matched to a gene: 3. The V gene's germline CDR1 is SQVTM and CDR2 ANQGSEA. This CDR3 spans 11 amino acids. CDR3 amino acids: CSVGQGARAFF. In DNA, the CDR3 is TGCAGCGTTGGACAGGGGGCGCGAGCTTTCTTT.

This rearrangement joins TRBV5-1 to TRBJ1-4; TRBD1 matches at 8 bases. The J segment lost 8 bases and the V segment lost 4 bases, leaving 7 bases of the junction unmatched. Germline assignment: CDR1 SGHRS and CDR2 YFSETQ. This CDR3 contains 14 residues. DNA of the CDR3: TGCGCCAGCAGCCCGGGACAGGTACCCGAAAAACTGTTTTTT. It codes for CASSPGQVPEKLFF.

V gene TRBV19 combines with J gene TRBJ1-1; weak D call: TRBD1 (6 bases). The germline gives CDR1 LNHDA, CDR2 SQIVND (reference sequence). V was cut by 7 bases and J by 5 bases, with 14 bases left in between. This CDR3 spans 13 amino acids. The CDR3 sequence: CASNPGQGTEAFF. The CDR3 DNA reads as TGTGCCAGTAATCCCGGGCAGGGGACTGAAGCTTTCTTT.

This chain uses TRBV2 with TRBJ1-6; D remains unclear. Germline V CDR1 and CDR2: SNHLY, FYNNEI. Trimming left V 7 bases short and J 0 bases short, with 13 bases between. The CDR3 extends over 16 amino acids. In DNA form, the CDR3 reads TGTGCCAGCACTGGTACAGTCAGCTCCTATAATTCACCCCTCCACTTT. Amino acid sequence: CASTGTVSSYNSPLHF.

This sequence joins TRBV9 and TRBJ2-3; 11 bases map to TRBD2. The CDR3 is 16 residues long. V gave up 4 bases and J gave up 5 bases; unmatched junction bases: 9. Germline V gives CDR1 SGDLS, CDR2 YYNGEE. This chain's CDR3 is CASSSKVAGGLDTQYF. CDR3 nucleotides: TGTGCCAGCAGCTCCAAAGTAGCGGGGGGGCTAGATACGCAGTATTTT. The full variable domain, its missing parts supplied by reference TRBV9 and TRBJ2-3, is DSGVTQTPKHLITATGQRVTLRCSPRSGDLSVYWYQQSLDQGLQFLIQYYNGEERAKGNILERFSAQQFPDLHSELNLSSLELGDSALYFCASSSKVAGGLDTQYFGPGTRLTVL.

This clone showed up just once. The rearrangement joins TRBV9 to TRBJ2-2; D not resolved. This CDR3 spans 17 amino acids. From germline, CDR1 is SGDLS and CDR2 YYNGEE. V was cut by 3 bases and J by 4 bases, with 19 bases left in between. In DNA form, the CDR3 reads TGTGCCAGCAGCGAGTCCTTCGGCCGGAGATCCACCGGGGAGCTGTTTTTT. Amino acid sequence: CASSESFGRRSTGELFF.

The rearrangement uses TRBV9 and TRBJ2-7, with D possibly being TRBD1 or TRBD2 (6 bases each). The ends were cut back, 3 bases at V and 5 bases at J, with 15 bases in the middle. This CDR3 has 14 amino acids. Germline-derived CDR1 and CDR2 are SGDLS and YYNGEE. Here the CDR3 DNA reads TGTGCCAGCAGCGGCGAGGGGGGCACGCACGAGCAGTACTTC. This codes for CASSGEGGTHEQYF.

V is TRBV6-6 and J is TRBJ1-2; 10 nucleotides align to TRBD1. CDR3 length equals 15 residues. CDR1 and CDR2 (germline): MNHNY, SVGAGI (reference sequence). Trimming took 0 bases from V and 4 from J; bases not matched to a gene: 2. The CDR3 DNA follows: TGTGCCAGCAGTTACTCTTGGACAGGGGGCTATGGCTACACCTTC. Protein product: CASSYSWTGGYGYTF.

This clone was seen a single time. The V gene is TRBV7-3, the J gene TRBJ1-2; 7 bases map to TRBD1. The germline gives CDR1 SGHTA, CDR2 FQGTGA. This CDR3 comprises 13 residues. Trimming at V came to 5 bases and at J to 4 bases, leaving 4 bases not matched to a gene. The CDR3, as DNA: TGTGCCAGCAGCGCAGGGGGGGCCTATGGCTACACCTTC. Protein: CASSAGGAYGYTF.

The chain has TRBV6-4 and TRBJ1-2, with D perhaps matching TRBD1 (5 bases). Germline-derived CDR1 and CDR2 are MRHNA and SNTAGT. V dropped 7 bases and J dropped 5 bases, with 17 bases sitting between them. The CDR3 length is 14 residues. The CDR3 loop reads CASNDRLTRYGYTF. DNA of the CDR3: TGTGCCAGCAACGACAGACTAACGAGGTATGGCTACACCTTC.

The V gene is TRBV13, the J gene TRBJ1-1; D uncertain. V lost 5 bases and J lost 1, with 8 bases in between. CDR1 PRHDT and CDR2 FYEKMQ come from the germline V gene (reference sequence). The CDR3 consists of 13 residues. The CDR3 is CASSLRKNTEAFF. DNA of the CDR3: TGTGCCAGCAGCCTACGGAAGAACACTGAAGCTTTCTTT. Filled out from reference TRBV13 and TRBJ1-1, the complete variable domain reads AAGVIQSPRHLIKEKRETATLKCYPIPRHDTVYWYQQGPGQDPQFLISFYEKMQSDKGSIPDRFSAQQFSDYHSELNMSSLELGDSALYFCASSLRKNTEAFFGQGTRLTVV.